These T cell receptor beta chains were read from a single sample in a study of cytomegalovirus exposure and HLA in healthy donors. TCRdb keeps only in-frame clones here, not all; method: immunoSEQ multiplex PCR. This table has a few hundred thousand clones, 88% appearing once. The sequenced sample consisted of PBMCs. These receptors all come from a woman under 30 in good health and CMV-seronegative. Each CDR3 is given with its conserved first and last residue. The order of the fields is V gene, J gene, D gene, clone size, CDR3 DNA, CDR3 protein. The D gene is left open where the match is weak. The size of a clone is reported for some rows only, either as once, few or many, or as a class for expanded clones.

V: TRBV18
J: TRBJ2-2
D: NA
size: NA
DNA: TGTGCCAGCTCACCACTCACAGGCACCGGGGAGCTGTTTTTT
CDR3: CASSPLTGTGELFF

V: TRBV18
J: TRBJ2-3
D: NA
size: once
DNA: TGTGCCAGCTCCCCCGAACTAATTACGCAGTATTTT
CDR3: CASSPELITQYF

V: TRBV29-1
J: TRBJ2-2
D: TRBD2
size: NA
DNA: TGCAGCGTGGGAATGGGACTAGCGGGAGGGCCCGGGGAGCTGTTTTTT
CDR3: CSVGMGLAGGPGELFF

V: TRBV28
J: TRBJ2-7
D: NA
size: NA
DNA: TGTGCCAGCAGCACTCTAGGCCACCCACGCTTCTCCTACGAGCAGTACTTC
CDR3: CASSTLGHPRFSYEQYF

V: TRBV4-1
J: TRBJ2-7
D: NA
size: NA
DNA: TGCGCCAGCAGCCAAGAGAGGAATGTGGTCGAGCAGTACTTC
CDR3: CASSQERNVVEQYF

V: TRBV28
J: TRBJ2-3
D: TRBD2
size: NA
DNA: TGTGCCAGCAGTAACCTGGGACTAGCGGGCCTCACAGATACGCAGTATTTT
CDR3: CASSNLGLAGLTDTQYF

V: TRBV5-5
J: TRBJ1-2
D: NA
size: NA
DNA: TGTGCCAGCAGCTTGAGCGGGACGGGGAACTATGGCTACACCTTC
CDR3: CASSLSGTGNYGYTF

V: TRBV10-3
J: TRBJ2-7
D: TRBD2
size: NA
DNA: TGTGCCATCCGGACCGGGACTACGACCTACGAGCAGTACTTC
CDR3: CAIRTGTTTYEQYF

V: TRBV5-1
J: TRBJ1-1
D: NA
size: NA
DNA: TGCGCCAGCAGCTTGACGTACCCAGGGAACTCTGAAGCTTTCTTT
CDR3: CASSLTYPGNSEAFF

V: TRBV6-5
J: TRBJ2-5
D: NA
size: NA
DNA: TGTGCCAGCTCATCTGAGTGGCGCGGGACCCAGTACTTC
CDR3: CASSSEWRGTQYF

V: TRBV1
J: TRBJ2-2
D: NA
size: NA
DNA: TGCACCAGCACCCCTCTTCGACTAGCGGGAATAAGTCGAACCGGGGAGCTGTTTTTT
CDR3: CTSTPLRLAGISRTGELFF

V: TRBV28
J: TRBJ1-2
D: TRBD1
size: NA
DNA: TGTGCCAGCAGTCTAAGTACCGGGACAGTCCTTTGGGGTAACTATGGCTACACCTTC
CDR3: CASSLSTGTVLWGNYGYTF

V: TRBV4-1
J: TRBJ2-5
D: TRBD1
size: NA
DNA: TGCGCCAGCAGCCAAGAAGGGGACAGGAGACAAGAGACCCAGTACTTC
CDR3: CASSQEGDRRQETQYF

V: TRBV5-1
J: TRBJ1-2
D: TRBD1
size: few
DNA: TGCGCCAGCAGCTTCACAGGGGGCGACTATGGCTACACCTTC
CDR3: CASSFTGGDYGYTF

V: TRBV28
J: TRBJ2-7
D: NA
size: NA
DNA: TGTGCCAGCAAGGCGGTCGAGCAGTACTTC
CDR3: CASKAVEQYF

V: TRBV5-6
J: TRBJ2-7
D: TRBD2
size: once
DNA: TGTGCCAGCAGCTATAGGACTAGCGGGAGGGAGAGCTCCTACGAGCAGTACTTC
CDR3: CASSYRTSGRESSYEQYF

V: TRBV5-1
J: TRBJ2-3
D: NA
size: once
DNA: TGCGCCAGCAGCTGGGAGAGCACAGATACGCAGTATTTT
CDR3: CASSWESTDTQYF

V: TRBV7-8
J: TRBJ1-5
D: NA
size: NA
DNA: TGTGCCAGCAGCGGGAGGGGGTCCCCTTCAAGTCAGCCCCAGCATTTT
CDR3: CASSGRGSPSSQPQHF

V: TRBV5-1
J: TRBJ2-5
D: NA
size: NA
DNA: TGCGCCAGCAGCTTGGCTTTCGGGTCTCTTGAGACCCAGTACTTC
CDR3: CASSLAFGSLETQYF

V: TRBV27
J: TRBJ2-3
D: TRBD2
size: once
DNA: TGTGCCAGCAGATGGCGGGAGCGGGCAGATACGCAGTATTTT
CDR3: CASRWRERADTQYF

V: TRBV4-1
J: TRBJ1-2
D: NA
size: few
DNA: TGCGCCAGCAGCCAAGAGGGGGCCTTTGGCTATGGCTACACCTTC
CDR3: CASSQEGAFGYGYTF

V: TRBV4-2
J: TRBJ2-3
D: TRBD1
size: NA
DNA: TGTGCCAGCAGCCAAGATACAGGGGTACCCCCAGATACGCAGTATTTT
CDR3: CASSQDTGVPPDTQYF

V: TRBV2
J: TRBJ1-1
D: NA
size: NA
DNA: TGTGCCAGCAGACGGACGGAGGATTACACTGAAGCTTTCTTT
CDR3: CASRRTEDYTEAFF

V: TRBV27
J: TRBJ1-5
D: NA
size: NA
DNA: TGTGCCAGCAGTACCAGGACCGGGGGCAATCAGCCCCAGCATTTT
CDR3: CASSTRTGGNQPQHF

V: TRBV28
J: TRBJ2-5
D: NA
size: once
DNA: TGTGCCAGCAGTTTACGGGAGACCCAGTACTTC
CDR3: CASSLRETQYF

V: TRBV5-1
J: TRBJ1-4
D: NA
size: once
DNA: TGCGCCAGCAGCTTGGACGGAACTAATGAAAAACTGTTTTTT
CDR3: CASSLDGTNEKLFF

V: TRBV4-2
J: TRBJ2-3
D: NA
size: NA
DNA: TGTGCCAGCAGCCTCGGTAGGGGGGGCGATACGCAGTATTTT
CDR3: CASSLGRGGDTQYF

V: TRBV7-6
J: TRBJ1-3
D: NA
size: NA
DNA: TGTGCCAGCAGCTCCCTGACAGGAAACACCATATATTTT
CDR3: CASSSLTGNTIYF

V: TRBV6-1
J: TRBJ2-3
D: NA
size: NA
DNA: TGTGCCAGCAGTGTTTCGGGAGATACGCAGTATTTT
CDR3: CASSVSGDTQYF

V: TRBV9
J: TRBJ1-1
D: NA
size: NA
DNA: TGTGCCAGCAGCGTAGCTGCGGGAAACACTGAAGCTTTCTTT
CDR3: CASSVAAGNTEAFF

V: TRBV25-1
J: TRBJ2-1
D: TRBD2
size: NA
DNA: TGTGCCAGCAGTGACCCGAGGCGGGAGGGAAGGGAGCAGTTCTTC
CDR3: CASSDPRREGREQFF

V: TRBV9
J: TRBJ2-2
D: TRBD2
size: NA
DNA: TGTGCCAGCAGCGTAGTTGCGGGAGTTGAAACCGGGGAGCTGTTTTTT
CDR3: CASSVVAGVETGELFF

V: TRBV10-2
J: TRBJ1-5
D: NA
size: NA
DNA: TGCGCCGTGGGGCAGAACCAGCCCCAGCATTTT
CDR3: CAVGQNQPQHF

V: TRBV7-2
J: TRBJ2-7
D: TRBD2
size: NA
DNA: TGTGCCAGCAGCTTAACTAGCGGGGTTGCCTACGAGCAGTACTTC
CDR3: CASSLTSGVAYEQYF

V: TRBV7-9
J: TRBJ2-3
D: TRBD2
size: NA
DNA: TGTGCCAGCAGCTTAGGGTCTAGCGGGGGAGATACGCAGTATTTT
CDR3: CASSLGSSGGDTQYF

V: TRBV2
J: TRBJ1-4
D: TRBD1
size: NA
DNA: TGTGCCAGCAGTGAAGCGTACAGGGGCTCAGCAAGGGAAAAACTGTTTTTT
CDR3: CASSEAYRGSAREKLFF

V: TRBV5-6
J: TRBJ2-7
D: TRBD2
size: NA
DNA: TGTGCCAGCAGCTTGATGCGGGAGGAGGCTCGGGAGCAGTACTTC
CDR3: CASSLMREEAREQYF

V: TRBV2
J: TRBJ2-1
D: TRBD2
size: NA
DNA: TGTGCCAGCCGTTGGAGCGGGACTAGCGGGAGCTCCTACAATGAGCAGTTCTTC
CDR3: CASRWSGTSGSSYNEQFF

V: TRBV15
J: TRBJ2-3
D: TRBD2
size: once
DNA: TGTGCCACCAGCTCGGGACTAGCGAGCACAGATACGCAGTATTTT
CDR3: CATSSGLASTDTQYF

V: TRBV25-1
J: TRBJ1-1
D: NA
size: NA
DNA: TGTGCCAGCAGTTCCAAGGGACAACCTGAAGCTTTCTTT
CDR3: CASSSKGQPEAFF

V: TRBV9
J: TRBJ1-2
D: TRBD1
size: NA
DNA: TGTGCCAGCAGCCATACGACAGGGGATGGCTATGGCTACACCTTC
CDR3: CASSHTTGDGYGYTF

V: TRBV18
J: TRBJ1-5
D: TRBD1
size: few
DNA: TGTGCCAGCTCACTAACAGGGGAGAGCAATCAGCCCCAGCATTTT
CDR3: CASSLTGESNQPQHF

V: TRBV5-1
J: TRBJ2-1
D: NA
size: NA
DNA: TGCGCCAGCAGCTTGGTAGGGGTGACCTACAATGAGCAGTTCTTC
CDR3: CASSLVGVTYNEQFF

V: TRBV30
J: TRBJ2-5
D: NA
size: few
DNA: TGTGCCTGGAGTGTATCAGGAGAGACCCAGTACTTC
CDR3: CAWSVSGETQYF

V: TRBV30
J: TRBJ2-3
D: TRBD1
size: NA
DNA: TGTGCCTGGAGTGAGACAGGGAAGGGAACGCAGTATTTT
CDR3: CAWSETGKGTQYF

V: TRBV28
J: TRBJ2-1
D: TRBD2
size: NA
DNA: TGTGCCAGCATACTAGCGGGAGGGCCGGCTTACAATGAGCAGTTCTTC
CDR3: CASILAGGPAYNEQFF

V: TRBV4-3
J: TRBJ2-1
D: TRBD2
size: NA
DNA: TGCGCCAGCAGCCAAACAAGCGGGAGGCAGTTCTTC
CDR3: CASSQTSGRQFF

V: TRBV6-6
J: TRBJ2-1
D: TRBD2
size: once
DNA: TGTGCCAGCAGTTACCGGGGGGACGAGCAGTTCTTC
CDR3: CASSYRGDEQFF

V: TRBV11-2
J: TRBJ2-7
D: TRBD1
size: NA
DNA: TGTGCCAGCAGCTACTTGGATGGACAGGGGATTTTTTCCTACGAGCAGTACTTC
CDR3: CASSYLDGQGIFSYEQYF

V: TRBV6-5
J: TRBJ2-1
D: NA
size: NA
DNA: TGTGCCAGCAGCCCCAGACCGCAGGGCAATGAGCAGTTCTTC
CDR3: CASSPRPQGNEQFF

V: TRBV13
J: TRBJ2-7
D: TRBD2
size: NA
DNA: TGTGCCAGCAGCCGATCATCGAAGGTAGCGGGAGAGGGAGGCGAGCAGTACTTC
CDR3: CASSRSSKVAGEGGEQYF

V: TRBV6-6
J: TRBJ2-7
D: TRBD1
size: NA
DNA: TGTGCCAGCAGTACTGCGGGACAGGGCTACGAGCAGTACTTC
CDR3: CASSTAGQGYEQYF

V: TRBV13
J: TRBJ2-7
D: TRBD2
size: NA
DNA: TGTGCCAGCAGCCGAATAGCGGGAGGGACTTACGAGCAGTACTTC
CDR3: CASSRIAGGTYEQYF